This record looks at one TCR beta chain sequence and its context. No antigen is known for it. These data are taken from a study of CD8 T cells in Susac syndrome. Whole-study context: The Susac syndrome patients that were sequenced included about six with active disease and roughly eight in remission. General study findings and limits: Maximal CD8+ clonal expansion in Susac was observed within TEMRA cells and among active patients.

The Susac syndrome patients fit the recently defined diagnostic criteria for definite or probable disease. Random hexamers were used to reverse transcribe about 0.5 to 1 ug of RNA. immunoSEQ multiplex PCR amplified TCR beta CDR3 across 54 Vbeta, 13 Jbeta. Via MiXCR, TCRdb re-called the immunoSEQ multiplex PCR reads, giving one row per CDR3 protein. The profile shows tens of thousands of distinct CDR3 sequences, approximately 96% of them singletons. The source is a human donor with Susac syndrome. Input material: CD8+ T cells from PBMCs.

The CDR3 sequence: CASSPGQRRGEQYF. In DNA form, the CDR3 reads TGTGCCAGCAGTCCGGGACAGCGAAGGGGCGAGCAGTACTTC. The V call is TRBV12-3 or TRBV12-4, the J call TRBJ2-7; 7 bases fit TRBD1. Germline trimming cut 5 bases from V and 6 bases from J; bases unmatched to any gene: 10. The CDR3 totals 14 residues.